This T cell receptor (beta chain) was found in a study of shared T cell receptors in the human thymus. V trimming: 0 bases; J trimming: 7 bases; junction bases outside the gene matches: 8. The CDR3 loop spans 14 amino acids. Germline CDR1 and CDR2: SQVTM and ANQGSEA. Produced via immunoSEQ multiplex PCR; TCRdb's table is partial and in-frame only. Here the sample spans over 350,000 clones, approximately 95% being singletons. Sample: thymocytes. This TCR came from a human donor. This chain joins TRBV29-1 and TRBJ1-1; 7 positions agree with TRBD1. CDR3 nucleotide sequence: TGCAGCGTTGAAGATGGAAAGGGGGCTAGTGAAGCTTTCTTT. Amino acids: CSVEDGKGASEAFF.